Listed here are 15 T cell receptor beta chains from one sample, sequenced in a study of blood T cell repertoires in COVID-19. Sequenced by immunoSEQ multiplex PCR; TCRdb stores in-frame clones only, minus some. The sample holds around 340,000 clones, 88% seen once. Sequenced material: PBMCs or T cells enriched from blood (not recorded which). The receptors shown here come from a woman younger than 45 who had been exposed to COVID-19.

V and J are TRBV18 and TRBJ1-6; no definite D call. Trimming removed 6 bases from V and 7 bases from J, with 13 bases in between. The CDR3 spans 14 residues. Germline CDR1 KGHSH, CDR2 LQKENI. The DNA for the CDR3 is TGTGCCAGCTCCCAGAGCCAGGCGAATTCACCCCTCCACTTT. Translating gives CASSQSQANSPLHF.

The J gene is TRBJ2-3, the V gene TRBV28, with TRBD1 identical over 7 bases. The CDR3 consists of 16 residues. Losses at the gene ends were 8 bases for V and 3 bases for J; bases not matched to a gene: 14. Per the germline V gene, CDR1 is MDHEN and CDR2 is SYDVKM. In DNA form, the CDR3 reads TGTGCCAGCCCCCCCCCAGGGGGTTTGGGGACAGATACGCAGTATTTT. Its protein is CASPPPGGLGTDTQYF.

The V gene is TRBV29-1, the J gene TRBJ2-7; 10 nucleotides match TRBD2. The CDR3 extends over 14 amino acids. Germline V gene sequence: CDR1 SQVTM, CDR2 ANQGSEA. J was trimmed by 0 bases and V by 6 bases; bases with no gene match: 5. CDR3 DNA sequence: TGCAGCGTCCTAACTAGCGGGGCCTCCTACGAGCAGTACTTC. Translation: CSVLTSGASYEQYF.

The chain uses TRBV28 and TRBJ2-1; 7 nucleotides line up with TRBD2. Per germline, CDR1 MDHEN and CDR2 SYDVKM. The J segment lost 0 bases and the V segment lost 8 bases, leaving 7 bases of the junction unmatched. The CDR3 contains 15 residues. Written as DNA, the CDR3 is TGTGCCAGCCCTCCGGGGGGTCCCTCCTACAATGAGCAGTTCTTC. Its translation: CASPPGGPSYNEQFF.

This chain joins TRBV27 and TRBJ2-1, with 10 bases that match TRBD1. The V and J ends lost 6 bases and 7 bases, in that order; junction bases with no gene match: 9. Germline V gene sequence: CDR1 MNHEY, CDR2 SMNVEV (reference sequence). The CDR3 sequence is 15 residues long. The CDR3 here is CASRSTGGSRNEQFF. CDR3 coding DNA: TGTGCCAGCAGGTCGACAGGGGGCAGCAGGAATGAGCAGTTCTTC.

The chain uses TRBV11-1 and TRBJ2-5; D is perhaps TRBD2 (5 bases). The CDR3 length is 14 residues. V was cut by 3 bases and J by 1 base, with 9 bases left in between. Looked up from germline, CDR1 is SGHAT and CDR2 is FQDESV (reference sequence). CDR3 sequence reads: CASSFSSGQETQYF. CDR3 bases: TGTGCCAGCAGCTTTTCCAGCGGCCAAGAGACCCAGTACTTC.

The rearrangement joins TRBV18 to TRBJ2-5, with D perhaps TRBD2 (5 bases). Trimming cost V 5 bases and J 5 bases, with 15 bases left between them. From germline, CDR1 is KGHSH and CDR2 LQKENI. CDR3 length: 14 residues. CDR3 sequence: CASSTTEGLETQYF. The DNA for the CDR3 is TGTGCCAGCTCAACCACAGAGGGCTTGGAGACCCAGTACTTC.

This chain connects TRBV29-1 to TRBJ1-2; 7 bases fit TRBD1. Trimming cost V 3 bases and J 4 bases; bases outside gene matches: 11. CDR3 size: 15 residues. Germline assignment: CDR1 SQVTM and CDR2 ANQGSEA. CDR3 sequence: CSVDQGGIGPYGYTF. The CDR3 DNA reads TGCAGCGTTGATCAGGGGGGAATCGGACCCTATGGCTACACCTTC.

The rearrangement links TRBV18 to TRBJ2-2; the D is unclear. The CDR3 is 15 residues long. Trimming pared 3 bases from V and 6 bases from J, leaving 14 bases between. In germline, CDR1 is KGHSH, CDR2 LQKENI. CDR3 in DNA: TGTGCCAGCTCACCCCCATACCGGGTTGCCGGGGAGCTGTTTTTT. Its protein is CASSPPYRVAGELFF.

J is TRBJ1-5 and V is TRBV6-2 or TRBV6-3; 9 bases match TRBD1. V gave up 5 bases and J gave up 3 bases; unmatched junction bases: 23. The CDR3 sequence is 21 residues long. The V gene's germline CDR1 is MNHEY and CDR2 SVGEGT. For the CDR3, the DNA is TGTGCCAGCAGTATGGCCGACGGAGGAGTACAGGGGGCGCGTCTCAATCAGCCCCAGCATTTT. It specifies CASSMADGGVQGARLNQPQHF.

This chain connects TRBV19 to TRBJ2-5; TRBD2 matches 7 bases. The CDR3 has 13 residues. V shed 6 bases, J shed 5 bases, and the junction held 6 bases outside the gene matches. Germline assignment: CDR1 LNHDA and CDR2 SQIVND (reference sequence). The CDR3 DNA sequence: TGTGCCAGTAGCTGGGAGGGAACGGAGACCCAGTACTTC. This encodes CASSWEGTETQYF.

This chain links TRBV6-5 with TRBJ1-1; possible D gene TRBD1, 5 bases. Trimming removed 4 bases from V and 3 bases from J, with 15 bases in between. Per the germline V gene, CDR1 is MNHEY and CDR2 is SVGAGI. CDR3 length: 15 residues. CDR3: CASSWETGGDTEAFF. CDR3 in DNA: TGTGCCAGCAGTTGGGAGACTGGGGGGGACACTGAAGCTTTCTTT.

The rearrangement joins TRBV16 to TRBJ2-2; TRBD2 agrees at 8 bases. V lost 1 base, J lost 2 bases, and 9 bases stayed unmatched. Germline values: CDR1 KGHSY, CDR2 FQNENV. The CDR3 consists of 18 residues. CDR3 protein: CASSQLGAGVLNTGELFF. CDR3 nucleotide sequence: TGTGCCAGCAGCCAATTGGGAGCGGGAGTGTTAAACACCGGGGAGCTGTTTTTT.

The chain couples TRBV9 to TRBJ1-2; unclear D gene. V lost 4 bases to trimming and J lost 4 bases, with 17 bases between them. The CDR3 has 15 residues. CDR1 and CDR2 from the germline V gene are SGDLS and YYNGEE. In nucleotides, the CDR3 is TGTGCCAGCAGCTCTCTTATTCTTGGAGGCTATGGCTACACCTTC. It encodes CASSSLILGGYGYTF.

The CDR3 DNA reads TGTGCCAGCAGCTCTAGCGGGGGAGGGGGGGAGACCCAGTACTTC. It yields the protein CASSSSGGGGETQYF. The gene calls are TRBV5-4 and TRBJ2-5; 10 bases agree with TRBD2. With V trimmed by 3 bases and J by 5 bases, 7 bases remained unmatched. There are 15 residues in the CDR3. Germline CDR1 and CDR2: SGHNT and YYREEE (reference sequence).